Listed below are T cell receptor beta chains from one sample, sequenced in a study of T cells after posttransplantation cyclophosphamide. Assay used: immunoSEQ multiplex PCR; TCRdb lists only in-frame clones, some missing. Of fewer than 12,000 clones in the sample, 80% to 90% were seen once. The sequences come from PBMCs, collected after allogeneic stem cell transplant with posttransplant cyclophosphamide. The origin of the receptors is a female patient aged 50-65 years who received an allogeneic stem cell transplant from a related donor, was CMV-positive, and had no GVHD. A share of the T cells may be of graft donor origin. CDR3s leave out the opening cysteine and the closing phenylalanine or tryptophan. The order of the fields is J gene, V gene, CDR3 protein.

J: TRBJ2-2
V: TRBV7-3
CDR3: ASSLWGGARAGELF

J: TRBJ1-3
V: TRBV6-1
CDR3: ASSERRQGSGNTIY

J: TRBJ1-5
V: TRBV28
CDR3: ASREEVEGQPQH

J: TRBJ2-5
V: TRBV6-5
CDR3: ASSLLAGGRETQY

J: TRBJ2-3
V: TRBV6-6
CDR3: ASSYVQGLPGDTQY

J: TRBJ2-3
V: TRBV10-3
CDR3: AISEPDRGPIWADTQY

J: TRBJ2-1
V: TRBV7-2
CDR3: ASSGSGLAGNEQF

J: TRBJ2-1
V: TRBV6-1
CDR3: ASSERGQPSSYNEQF

J: TRBJ1-1
V: TRBV7-2
CDR3: ASSLSGGRNTEAF

J: TRBJ1-2
V: TRBV5-6
CDR3: ASSSYGRTGGYT

J: TRBJ2-7
V: TRBV7-2
CDR3: ASSLTGFEQY